The 28 T cell receptor beta chains listed next were all sequenced from one sample in a study of T cell responses to AZD1222 COVID-19 vaccine. Clones were sequenced by immunoSEQ multiplex PCR, and TCRdb holds only the in-frame ones, with some missing. Of under 150,000 clones detected, around 93% appear once; the ten largest clones hold around 0.96%. The material was peripheral blood, obtained on day 0 of AZD1222 vaccination. These receptors came from an adult in good health.

This chain connects TRBV2 to TRBJ1-1; TRBD1 matches 11 bases. The CDR3 runs to 15 residues. In germline, CDR1 is SNHLY, CDR2 FYNNEI. The trim removed 3 bases at V and 3 bases at J, leaving 3 bases unmatched. The CDR3 nucleotides read TGTGCCAGCAGTGACCTGGGACAGGGGGACACTGAAGCTTTCTTT. Residues: CASSDLGQGDTEAFF. Based on the CDR3 plus reference TRBV2 and TRBJ1-1, the full variable domain is EPEVTQTPSHQVTQMGQEVILRCVPISNHLYFYWYRQILGQKVEFLVSFYNNEISEKSEIFDDQFSVERPDGSNFTLKIRSTKLEDSAMYFCASSDLGQGDTEAFFGQGTRLTVV.

V usage is TRBV24-1 and J usage is TRBJ2-3; TRBD2 agrees at 8 bases. Unmatched junction bases numbered 4, after V lost 5 bases and J lost 4 bases. The CDR3 sequence is 14 residues long. The V gene's germline CDR1 is KGHDR and CDR2 SFDVKD. CDR3 nucleotide sequence: TGTGCCACCAGTGTAACGGGAGGGTCAGATACGCAGTATTTT. Residues: CATSVTGGSDTQYF.

The V call is TRBV7-2, the J call TRBJ2-5, with D maybe TRBD2 (6 bases). Per the germline V gene, CDR1 is SGHTA and CDR2 is FQGNSA. CDR3 size: 12 residues. V lost 4 bases, J lost 7 bases, and 10 bases lay in between. CDR3 in DNA: TGTGCCAGCAGCTCATCCGGGAGGACCCAGTACTTC. Amino acids: CASSSSGRTQYF.

V usage is TRBV2 and J usage is TRBJ1-5, with 7 bases fitting TRBD1. The CDR3 consists of 13 residues. The germline V gene encodes CDR1 SNHLY and CDR2 FYNNEI. The J segment lost 1 base and the V segment lost 6 bases, leaving 0 bases of the junction unmatched. The CDR3 is CASRGQSNQPQHF. In nucleotides, the CDR3 is TGTGCCAGCAGGGGACAGAGCAATCAGCCCCAGCATTTT.

The CDR3 loop reads CASSLNRDRGYEQYF. The DNA of the CDR3 is TGTGCCAGCAGCTTAAACCGGGACAGGGGCTACGAGCAGTACTTC. The chain combines TRBV11-3 with TRBJ2-7; 10 bases match TRBD1. With V trimmed by 2 bases and J by 3 bases, 4 bases remained unmatched. Germline values: CDR1 SGHNT, CDR2 YENEEA. The CDR3 extends over 15 amino acids.

J is TRBJ1-2 and V is TRBV9, with a possible D match to TRBD1 (5 bases). Trimming pared 4 bases from V and 6 bases from J, leaving 16 bases between. Per the germline V gene, CDR1 is SGDLS and CDR2 is YYNGEE. This CDR3 has 14 residues. Written as DNA, the CDR3 is TGTGCCAGCAGCCCGTTCGGGGCCAACAATGGCTACACCTTC. Translating it yields CASSPFGANNGYTF.

V usage is TRBV30 and J usage is TRBJ1-1; the D gene is possibly TRBD1 (6 bases). Trimming shortened V by 3 bases and J by 4 bases, and 18 bases separated the two germline ends. Germline assignment: CDR1 GTSNPN and CDR2 SVGIG (reference sequence). The CDR3 contains 15 residues. CDR3 loop: CAWSPLGQGTTEAFF. In DNA form, the CDR3 reads TGTGCCTGGAGCCCCCTCGGGCAGGGGACCACTGAAGCTTTCTTT.

This chain joins TRBV19 and TRBJ1-5; the D gene is possibly TRBD1 (5 bases). The CDR3 is made up of 14 amino acids. Germline CDR1 is LNHDA and CDR2 is SQIVND (reference sequence). V lost 3 bases and J 5 bases, leaving 11 bases between the germline ends. The CDR3 DNA reads TGTGCCAGTAGTATGGGGGTCGAGCATCAGCCCCAGCATTTT. It specifies CASSMGVEHQPQHF. The complete variable domain, with remaining parts taken from reference TRBV19 and TRBJ1-5, reads DGGITQSPKYLFRKEGQNVTLSCEQNLNHDAMYWYRQDPGQGLRLIYYSQIVNDFQKGDIAEGYSVSREKKESFPLTVTSAQKNPTAFYLCASSMGVEHQPQHFGDGTRLSIL.

The chain employs TRBV3-1 (or the pseudogene TRBV3-2) and TRBJ1-2; no clear D gene. The CDR3 runs to 13 residues. The germline V gene encodes CDR1 LGHDT and CDR2 YNNKEL (reference sequence). Trimming took 1 base from V and 6 from J, leaving 9 bases between them. CDR3 DNA sequence: TGTGCCAGCAGCCAAGTCATGGGAAATGGCTACACCTTC. Its translation: CASSQVMGNGYTF.

The chain couples TRBV5-4 to TRBJ1-2; the match to TRBD1 covers 10 bases. This CDR3 spans 16 amino acids. Losses at the gene ends were 0 bases for V and 2 bases for J; bases not matched to a gene: 4. Germline-derived CDR1 and CDR2 are SGHNT and YYREEE (reference sequence). In DNA, the CDR3 is TGTGCCAGCAGCTTGGCCTCGGGACAGGGGAACTATGGCTACACCTTC. It specifies CASSLASGQGNYGYTF.

V and J are TRBV7-9 and TRBJ1-2; D is undetermined. V lost 5 bases to trimming and J lost 10 bases, with 14 bases between them. CDR1 and CDR2 from the germline V gene are SEHNR and FQNEAQ (reference sequence). The CDR3 covers 12 residues. In nucleotides, the CDR3 is TGTGCCAGCAGCGCAGTAACAGCCCTCTACACCTTC. Translation gives CASSAVTALYTF.

The chain uses TRBV3-1 (or the pseudogene TRBV3-2) and TRBJ2-7, with a tentative D call TRBD2 (6 bases). This CDR3 has 14 amino acids. Germline CDR1 reads LGHDT; CDR2 reads YNNKEL (reference sequence). Trimming pared 0 bases from V and 3 bases from J, leaving 9 bases between. The CDR3 DNA follows: TGTGCCAGCAGCCAAGACCTCGGGGGCTACGAGCAGTACTTC. Translation: CASSQDLGGYEQYF.

The chain links TRBV5-1 to TRBJ2-2; 8 bases are shared with TRBD1. V dropped 0 bases and J dropped 5; count of bases not matched to a gene: 9. Per the germline V gene, CDR1 is SGHRS and CDR2 is YFSETQ. This CDR3 contains 17 residues. CDR3 region: CASSLGWGTGGTGELFF. The CDR3 DNA is TGCGCCAGCAGCTTGGGCTGGGGGACAGGAGGGACCGGGGAGCTGTTTTTT.

This chain joins TRBV29-1 and TRBJ1-1, with 8 positions matching TRBD1. Germline trimming cut 5 bases from V and 4 bases from J; bases unmatched to any gene: 0. In germline, CDR1 is SQVTM, CDR2 ANQGSEA. The CDR3 consists of 11 residues. This CDR3 is CSVTGGTEAFF. In DNA form, the CDR3 reads TGCAGCGTTACAGGGGGCACTGAAGCTTTCTTT.

V is TRBV2 and J is TRBJ2-3, with 9 bases matching TRBD1. CDR1 SNHLY and CDR2 FYNNEI come from the germline V gene. The CDR3 contains 19 residues. V lost 5 bases, J lost 6 bases, and 21 bases stayed unmatched. The CDR3 DNA follows: TGTGCCAGCAGTCCGGGACAGGGTTACTCCCTTTCTCAAGATGATACGCAGTATTTT. Translating gives CASSPGQGYSLSQDDTQYF.

V and J are TRBV30 and TRBJ1-5; the D is unclear. V shed 0 bases and J shed 7 bases, with 10 bases lying between them. The CDR3 sequence is 13 residues long. The V gene's germline CDR1 is GTSNPN and CDR2 SVGIG (reference sequence). The CDR3, as DNA: TGTGCCTGGAGTGTAAGGAACGAACAGCCCCAGCATTTT. It translates to CAWSVRNEQPQHF. Looking up the rest from reference TRBV30 and TRBJ1-5 gives the full variable domain: SQTIHQWPATLVQPVGSPLSLECTVEGTSNPNLYWYRQAAGRGLQLLFYSVGIGQISSEVPQNLSASRPQDRQFILSSKKLLLSDSGFYLCAWSVRNEQPQHFGDGTRLSIL.

The rearrangement uses TRBV18 and TRBJ1-3; D possibly corresponds to TRBD1 (5 bases). Germline CDR1 reads KGHSH; CDR2 reads LQKENI. The germline V and J ends were trimmed by 3 bases and 4 bases, with 13 bases remaining between them. This CDR3 spans 15 amino acids. The CDR3 protein is CASSPFGGLGNTIYF. CDR3 in DNA: TGTGCCAGCTCACCGTTTGGGGGTCTAGGAAACACCATATATTTT.

The chain combines TRBV4-1 with TRBJ2-7; 9 bases are shared with TRBD2. With V trimmed by 2 bases and J by 3 bases, 5 bases remained unmatched. This CDR3 spans 15 amino acids. Germline CDR1 and CDR2: MGHRA and YSYEKL. CDR3 DNA: TGCGCCAGCAGCCAATTGAGTAGCGGGGGCTACGAGCAGTACTTC. Translating gives CASSQLSSGGYEQYF.

This clone has a single count. V is TRBV4-1 and J is TRBJ1-6; 7 nucleotides match TRBD1. Germline V gene lookup returns CDR1 MGHRA and CDR2 YSYEKL. This CDR3 is built from 16 residues. Germline trimming cut 4 bases from V and 7 bases from J; bases unmatched to any gene: 10. The CDR3 sequence is CASSPRGGTENSPLHF. CDR3 nucleotides: TGCGCCAGCAGCCCGAGAGGCGGGACAGAGAATTCACCCCTCCACTTT.

The rearrangement uses TRBV19 and TRBJ1-2, with D perhaps TRBD1 (5 bases). Germline CDR1 reads LNHDA; CDR2 reads SQIVND (reference sequence). V was pared by 6 bases and J by 4 bases, with 15 bases between. The CDR3 runs 14 residues. The CDR3 DNA reads as TGTGCCAGTAGCGAGGGGCCTGCTAGCTATGGCTACACCTTC. Translating it yields CASSEGPASYGYTF.

V is TRBV7-8 and J is TRBJ2-3; 11 bases fit TRBD2. Germline assignment: CDR1 SGHVS and CDR2 FQNEAQ. The CDR3 is 16 amino acids. J lost 5 bases, V lost 0 bases, and 4 bases had no gene match. The CDR3 DNA reads TGTGCCAGCAGCTTAGCGCCTAGCGGGAGGTTAGATACGCAGTATTTT. This translates into CASSLAPSGRLDTQYF.

The chain links TRBV5-1 to TRBJ2-7; D might be TRBD1 (5 bases). V lost 0 bases to trimming and J lost 2 bases, with 6 bases between them. In germline, CDR1 is SGHRS, CDR2 YFSETQ. The CDR3 contains 13 residues. The CDR3, as DNA: TGCGCCAGCAGCTTGGCAGGGACCTACGAGCAGTACTTC. Encoded protein: CASSLAGTYEQYF.

V is TRBV24-1 and J is TRBJ2-2, with a possible D match to TRBD1 (6 bases). Germline V gives CDR1 KGHDR, CDR2 SFDVKD. The CDR3 has 15 residues. Trimming removed 3 bases from V and 6 bases from J, with 13 bases in between. In DNA form, the CDR3 reads TGTGCCACCAGTGATGATACAGGGCGCTCCGGGGAGCTGTTTTTT. This translates into CATSDDTGRSGELFF.

V and J are TRBV4-2 and TRBJ1-1, with TRBD1 as a possible D gene (5 bases). V was pared by 4 bases and J by 4 bases, with 16 bases between. The germline V gene has CDR1 LGHNA and CDR2 YNFKEQ. There are 15 residues in the CDR3. The CDR3 nucleotides read TGTGCCAGCAGCCCCTTACAGGCCAGGTTCACTGAAGCTTTCTTT. It yields the protein CASSPLQARFTEAFF.

This clone appeared once. The chain combines TRBV5-4 with TRBJ1-1; 8 nucleotides align to TRBD1. Germline CDR1 is SGHNT and CDR2 is YYREEE (reference sequence). CDR3 length: 15 amino acids. V trimming: 2 bases; J trimming: 1 base; junction bases outside the gene matches: 4. The CDR3 protein is CASSFPGTGNTEAFF. CDR3 DNA: TGTGCCAGCAGCTTCCCCGGGACAGGGAACACTGAAGCTTTCTTT. The whole variable domain, filled in from reference TRBV5-4 and TRBJ1-1, reads ETGVTQSPTHLIKTRGQQVTLRCSSQSGHNTVSWYQQALGQGPQFIFQYYREEENGRGNFPPRFSGLQFPNYSSELNVNALELDDSALYLCASSFPGTGNTEAFFGQGTRLTVV.

This rearrangement joins TRBV3-1 (or the pseudogene TRBV3-2) to TRBJ2-5; D remains unclear. The CDR3 runs to 13 residues. Trimming removed 4 bases at V and 4 bases at J, with 10 bases between. Germline-derived CDR1 and CDR2 are LGHDT and YNNKEL (reference sequence). The CDR3, as DNA: TGTGCCAGCAGCCCCAGGTGGGGAGAGACCCAGTACTTC. Its translation is CASSPRWGETQYF.

This rearrangement joins TRBV18 to TRBJ1-2, with a weak D call TRBD1 (6 bases). In germline, CDR1 is KGHSH, CDR2 LQKENI. V was pared by 0 bases and J by 0 bases, with 8 bases between. The CDR3 totals 15 residues. The CDR3 loop is CASSPPTGPNYGYTF. The CDR3 DNA follows: TGTGCCAGCTCACCACCGACAGGCCCTAACTATGGCTACACCTTC.

The V and J genes are TRBV6-1 and TRBJ1-2; D is undetermined. Germline CDR1 and CDR2: MNHNS and SASEGT. The CDR3 sequence is 13 residues long. Trimming removed 0 bases at V and 7 bases at J, with 9 bases between. CDR3 DNA: TGTGCCAGCAGTGAAGCCGCGGGCAGTGGCTACACCTTC. Encoded protein: CASSEAAGSGYTF.